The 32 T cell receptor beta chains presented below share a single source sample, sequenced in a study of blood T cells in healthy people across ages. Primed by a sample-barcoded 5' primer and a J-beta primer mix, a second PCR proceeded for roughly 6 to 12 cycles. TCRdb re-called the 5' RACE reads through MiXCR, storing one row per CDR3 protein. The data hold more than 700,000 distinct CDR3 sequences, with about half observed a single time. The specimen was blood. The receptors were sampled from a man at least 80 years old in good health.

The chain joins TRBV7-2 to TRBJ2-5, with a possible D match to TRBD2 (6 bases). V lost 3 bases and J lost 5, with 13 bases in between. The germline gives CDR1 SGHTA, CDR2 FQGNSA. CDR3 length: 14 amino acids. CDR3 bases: TGTGCCAGCAGCTTCCGGGACTTGGGGGAGACCCAGTACTTC. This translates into CASSFRDLGETQYF.

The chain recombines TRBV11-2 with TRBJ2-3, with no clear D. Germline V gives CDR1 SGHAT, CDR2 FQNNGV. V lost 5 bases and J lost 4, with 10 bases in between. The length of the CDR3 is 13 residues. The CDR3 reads CASSPQRADTQYF. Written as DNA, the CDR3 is TGTGCCAGCAGCCCCCAACGGGCAGATACGCAGTATTTT.

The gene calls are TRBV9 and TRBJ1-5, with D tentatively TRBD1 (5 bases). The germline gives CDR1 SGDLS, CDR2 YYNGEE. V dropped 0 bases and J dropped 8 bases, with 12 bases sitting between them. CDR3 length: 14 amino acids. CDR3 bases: TGTGCCAGCAGCGTAGATCCAGGGCCAAAGCCCCAGCATTTT. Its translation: CASSVDPGPKPQHF.

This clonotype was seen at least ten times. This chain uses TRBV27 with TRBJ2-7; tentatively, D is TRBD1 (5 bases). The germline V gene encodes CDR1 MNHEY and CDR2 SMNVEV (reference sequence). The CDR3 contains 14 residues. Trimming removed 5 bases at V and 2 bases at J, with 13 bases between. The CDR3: CASSKGQGPYEQYF. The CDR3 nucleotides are TGTGCCAGCAGTAAGGGGCAGGGCCCCTACGAGCAGTACTTC.

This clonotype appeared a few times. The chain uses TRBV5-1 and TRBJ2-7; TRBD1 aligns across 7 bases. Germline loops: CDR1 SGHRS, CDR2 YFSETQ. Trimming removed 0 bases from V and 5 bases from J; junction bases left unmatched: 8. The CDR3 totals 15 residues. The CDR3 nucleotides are TGCGCCAGCAGCTTGGGACAGGGAGAAGTTAACGAGCAGTACTTC. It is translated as CASSLGQGEVNEQYF.

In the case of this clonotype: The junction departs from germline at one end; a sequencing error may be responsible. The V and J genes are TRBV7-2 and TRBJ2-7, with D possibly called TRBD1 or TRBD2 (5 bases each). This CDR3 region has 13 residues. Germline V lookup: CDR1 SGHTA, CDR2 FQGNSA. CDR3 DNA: TGTGCCAGCAGCCCGGGACCAACCTACAAGCAGTACTTC. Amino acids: CASSPGPTYKQYF.

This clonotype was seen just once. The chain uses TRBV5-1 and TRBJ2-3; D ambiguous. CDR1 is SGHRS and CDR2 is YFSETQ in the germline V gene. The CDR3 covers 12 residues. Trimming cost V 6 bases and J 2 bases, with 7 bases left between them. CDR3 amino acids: CASTQLTDTQYF. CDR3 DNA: TGCGCCAGCACCCAACTCACAGATACGCAGTATTTT.

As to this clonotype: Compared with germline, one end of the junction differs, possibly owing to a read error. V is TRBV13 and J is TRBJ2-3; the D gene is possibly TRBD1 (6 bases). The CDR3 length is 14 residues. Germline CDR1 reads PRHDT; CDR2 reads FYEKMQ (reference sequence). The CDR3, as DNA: TGTGCCGGCAGCCACAGGGTAACCCGCGATACGCAGTATTTT. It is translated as CAGSHRVTRDTQYF.

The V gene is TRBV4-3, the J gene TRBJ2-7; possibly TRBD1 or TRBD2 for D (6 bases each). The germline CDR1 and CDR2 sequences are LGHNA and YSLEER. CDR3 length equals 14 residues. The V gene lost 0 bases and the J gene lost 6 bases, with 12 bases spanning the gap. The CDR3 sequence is CASSQDRGLGEQYF. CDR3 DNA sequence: TGCGCCAGCAGCCAAGATCGGGGGCTCGGCGAGCAGTACTTC.

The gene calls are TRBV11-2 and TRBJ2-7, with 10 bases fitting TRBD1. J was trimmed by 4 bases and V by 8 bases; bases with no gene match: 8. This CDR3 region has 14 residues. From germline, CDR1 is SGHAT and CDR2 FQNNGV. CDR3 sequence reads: CASQTTGGWYEQYF. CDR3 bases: TGTGCCAGCCAGACGACAGGGGGCTGGTACGAGCAGTACTTC.

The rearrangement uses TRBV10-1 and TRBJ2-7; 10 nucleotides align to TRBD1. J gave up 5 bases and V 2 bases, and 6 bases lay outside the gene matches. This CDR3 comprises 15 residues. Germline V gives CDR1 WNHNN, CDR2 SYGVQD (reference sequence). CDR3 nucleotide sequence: TGCGCCAGCAGTGAGGTGGGACAGGGGTTCAACGAGCAGTACTTC. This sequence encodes CASSEVGQGFNEQYF.

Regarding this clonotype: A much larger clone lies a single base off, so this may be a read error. The CDR3: CSARPLSLFYEQYF. The CDR3 bases are TGCAGTGCTAGACCCTTGAGCCTTTTCTACGAGCAGTACTTC. This sequence joins TRBV20-1 and TRBJ2-7; unclear D gene. Germline CDR1 reads DFQATT; CDR2 reads SNEGSKA (reference sequence). The CDR3 is 14 amino acids. The V end was cut by 2 bases, the J end by 3 bases, with 14 bases between.

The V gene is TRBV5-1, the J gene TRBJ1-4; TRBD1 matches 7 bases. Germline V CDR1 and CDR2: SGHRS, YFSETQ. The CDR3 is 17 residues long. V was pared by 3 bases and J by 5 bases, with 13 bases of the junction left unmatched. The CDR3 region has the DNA TGCGCCAGCAGCTCATTACCCTTGGGACAGACGAATGAAAAACTGTTTTTT. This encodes CASSSLPLGQTNEKLFF.

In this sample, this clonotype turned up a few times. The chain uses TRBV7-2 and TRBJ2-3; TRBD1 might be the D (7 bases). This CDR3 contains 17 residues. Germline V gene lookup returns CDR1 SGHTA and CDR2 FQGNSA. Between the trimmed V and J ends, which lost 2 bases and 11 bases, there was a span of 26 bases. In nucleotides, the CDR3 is TGTGCCAGCAGCTTAAGACTGGGCAGGGGGGAGCCGTATATGCAGTATTTT. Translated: CASSLRLGRGEPYMQYF. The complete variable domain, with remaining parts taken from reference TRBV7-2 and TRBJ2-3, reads GAGVSQSPSNKVTEKGKDVELRCDPISGHTALYWYRQSLGQGLEFLIYFQGNSAPDKSGLPSDRFSAERTGGSVSTLTIQRTQQEDSAVYLCASSLRLGRGEPYMQYFGPGTRLTVL.

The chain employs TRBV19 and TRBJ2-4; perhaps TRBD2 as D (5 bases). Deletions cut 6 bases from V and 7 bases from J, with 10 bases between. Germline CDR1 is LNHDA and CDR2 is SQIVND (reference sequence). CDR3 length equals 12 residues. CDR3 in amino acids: CASRSPGNIQYF. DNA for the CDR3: TGTGCCAGTAGATCCCCGGGGAACATTCAGTACTTC.

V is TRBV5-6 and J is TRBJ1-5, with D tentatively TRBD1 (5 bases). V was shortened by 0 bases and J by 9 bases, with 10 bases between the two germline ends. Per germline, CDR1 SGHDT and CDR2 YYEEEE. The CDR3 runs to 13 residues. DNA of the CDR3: TGTGCCAGCAGCTTGGGGCAGGGACGGCCCCAGCATTTT. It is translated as CASSLGQGRPQHF.

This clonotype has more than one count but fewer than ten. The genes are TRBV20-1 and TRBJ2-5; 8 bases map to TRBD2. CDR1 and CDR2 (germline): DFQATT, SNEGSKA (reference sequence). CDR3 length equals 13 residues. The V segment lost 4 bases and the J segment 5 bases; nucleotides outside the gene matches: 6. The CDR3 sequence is CSAIAGQRETQYF. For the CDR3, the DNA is TGCAGTGCTATAGCGGGGCAACGGGAGACCCAGTACTTC.

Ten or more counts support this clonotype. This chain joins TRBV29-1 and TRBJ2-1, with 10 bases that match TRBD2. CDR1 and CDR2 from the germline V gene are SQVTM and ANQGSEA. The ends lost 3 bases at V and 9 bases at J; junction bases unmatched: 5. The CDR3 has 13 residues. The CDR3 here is CSVEWLAGGEQFF. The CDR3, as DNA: TGCAGCGTTGAGTGGTTAGCGGGAGGTGAGCAGTTCTTC.

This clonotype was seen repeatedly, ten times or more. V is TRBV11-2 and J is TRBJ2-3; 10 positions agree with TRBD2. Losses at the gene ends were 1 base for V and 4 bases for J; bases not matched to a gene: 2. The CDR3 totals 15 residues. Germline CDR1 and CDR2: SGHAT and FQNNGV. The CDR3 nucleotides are TGTGCCAGCAGCTTAGGGGGGACTAGCGCAGATACGCAGTATTTT. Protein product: CASSLGGTSADTQYF.

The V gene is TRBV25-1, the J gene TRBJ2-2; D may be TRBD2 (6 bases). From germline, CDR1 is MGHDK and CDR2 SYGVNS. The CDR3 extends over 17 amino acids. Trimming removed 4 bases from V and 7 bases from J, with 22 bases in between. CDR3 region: CASSGRGGATGSGELFF. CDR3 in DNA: TGTGCCAGCAGTGGCCGAGGAGGGGCAACAGGAAGCGGGGAGCTGTTTTTT.

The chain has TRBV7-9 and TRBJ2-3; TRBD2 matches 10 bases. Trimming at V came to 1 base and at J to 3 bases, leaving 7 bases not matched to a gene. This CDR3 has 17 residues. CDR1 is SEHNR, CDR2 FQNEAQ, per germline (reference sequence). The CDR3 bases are TGTGCCAGCAGCTTAGGCCCCGAGCGGGGGGGTACAGATACGCAGTATTTT. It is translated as CASSLGPERGGTDTQYF. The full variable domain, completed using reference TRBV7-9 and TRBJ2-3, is DTGVSQNPRHKITKRGQNVTFRCDPISEHNRLYWYRQTLGQGPEFLTYFQNEAQLEKSRLLSDRFSAERPKGSFSTLEIQRTEQGDSAMYLCASSLGPERGGTDTQYFGPGTRLTVL.

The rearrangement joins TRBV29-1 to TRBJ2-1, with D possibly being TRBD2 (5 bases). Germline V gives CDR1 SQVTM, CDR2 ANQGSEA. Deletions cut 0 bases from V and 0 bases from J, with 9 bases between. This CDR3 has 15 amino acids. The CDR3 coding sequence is TGCAGCGTTGAAGATACGGGGAGCTCCTACAATGAGCAGTTCTTC. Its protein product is CSVEDTGSSYNEQFF.

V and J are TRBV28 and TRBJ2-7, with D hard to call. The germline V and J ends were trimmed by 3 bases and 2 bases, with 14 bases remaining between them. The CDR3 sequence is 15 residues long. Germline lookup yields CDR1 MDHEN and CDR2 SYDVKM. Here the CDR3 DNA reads TGTGCCAGCAGTTTTGGGCCAGCTGGAACCTACGAGCAGTACTTC. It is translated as CASSFGPAGTYEQYF.

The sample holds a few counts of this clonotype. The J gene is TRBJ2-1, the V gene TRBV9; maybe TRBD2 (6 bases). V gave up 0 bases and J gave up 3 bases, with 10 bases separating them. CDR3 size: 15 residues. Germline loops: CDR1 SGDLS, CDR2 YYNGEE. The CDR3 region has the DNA TGTGCCAGCAGCGTAGCTGGCGGGGACTACAATGAGCAGTTCTTC. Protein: CASSVAGGDYNEQFF.

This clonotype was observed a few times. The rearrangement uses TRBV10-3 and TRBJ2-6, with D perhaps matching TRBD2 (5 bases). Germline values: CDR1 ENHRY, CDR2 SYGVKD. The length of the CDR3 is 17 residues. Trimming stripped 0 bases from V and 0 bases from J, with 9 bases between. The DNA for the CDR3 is TGTGCCATCAGTGAGTCGACTGACTACTCTGGGGCCAACGTCCTGACTTTC. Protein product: CAISESTDYSGANVLTF.

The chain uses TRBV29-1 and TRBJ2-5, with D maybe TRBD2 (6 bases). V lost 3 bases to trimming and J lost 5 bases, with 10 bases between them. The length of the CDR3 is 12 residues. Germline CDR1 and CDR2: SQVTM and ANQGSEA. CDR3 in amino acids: CSVDTSSETQYF. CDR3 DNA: TGCAGCGTTGACACTAGCTCGGAGACCCAGTACTTC.

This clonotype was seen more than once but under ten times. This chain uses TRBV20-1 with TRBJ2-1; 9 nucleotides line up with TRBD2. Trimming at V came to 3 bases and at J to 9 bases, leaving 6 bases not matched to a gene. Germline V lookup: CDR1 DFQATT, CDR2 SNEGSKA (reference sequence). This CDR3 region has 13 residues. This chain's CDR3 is CSASSGSFTEQFF. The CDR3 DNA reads TGCAGTGCTAGTAGCGGGAGTTTTACTGAGCAGTTCTTC.

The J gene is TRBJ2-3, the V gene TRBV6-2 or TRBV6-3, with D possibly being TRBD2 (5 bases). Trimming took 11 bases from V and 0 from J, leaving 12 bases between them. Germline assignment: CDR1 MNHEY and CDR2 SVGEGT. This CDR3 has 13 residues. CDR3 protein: CAARTSSTDTQYF. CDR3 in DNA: TGTGCCGCTCGGACTTCTAGCACAGATACGCAGTATTTT.

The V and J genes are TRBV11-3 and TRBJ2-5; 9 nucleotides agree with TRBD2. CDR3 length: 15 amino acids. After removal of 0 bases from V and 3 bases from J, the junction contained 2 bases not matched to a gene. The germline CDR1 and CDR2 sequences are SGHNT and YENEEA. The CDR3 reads CASSLEGLAKETQYF. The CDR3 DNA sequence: TGTGCCAGCAGCTTAGAGGGACTAGCAAAAGAGACCCAGTACTTC.

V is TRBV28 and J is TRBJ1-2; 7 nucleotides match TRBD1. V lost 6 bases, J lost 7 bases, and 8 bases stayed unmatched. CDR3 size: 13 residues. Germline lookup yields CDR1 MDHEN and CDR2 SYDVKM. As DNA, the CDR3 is TGTGCCAGCAGGCCACAGGGGTACGCTGGCTACACCTTC. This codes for CASRPQGYAGYTF.

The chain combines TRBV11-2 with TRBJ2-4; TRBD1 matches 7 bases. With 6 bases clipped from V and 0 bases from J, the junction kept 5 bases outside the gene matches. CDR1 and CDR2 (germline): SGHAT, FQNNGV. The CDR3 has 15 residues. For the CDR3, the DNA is TGTGCCAGCAGTGCAGGGGGTATAGCCAAAAACATTCAGTACTTC. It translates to CASSAGGIAKNIQYF.

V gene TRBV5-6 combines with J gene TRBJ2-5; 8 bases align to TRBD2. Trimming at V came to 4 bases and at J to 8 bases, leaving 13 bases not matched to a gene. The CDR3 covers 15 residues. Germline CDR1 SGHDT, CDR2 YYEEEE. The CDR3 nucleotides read TGTGCCAGCAGCCCACAACGGGGGGGGACCCCAACCCAGTACTTC. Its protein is CASSPQRGGTPTQYF.